This T cell receptor (beta chain) was captured by sequencing in a study of CD8 T cells in ankylosing spondylitis. The ends lost 6 bases at V and 4 bases at J; junction bases unmatched: 3. The CDR3 is made up of 13 amino acids. Scientists made TCR beta libraries using quantitative 5'-RACE with molecular barcodes. TCRdb passed the 5' RACE reads through MiXCR, listing each CDR3 protein once. The sample holds 150,000 to 200,000 distinct CDR3 sequences, over 15% seen once. A few counts support this clonotype. The receptor was derived from a male donor aged 5 to 29 with ankylosing spondylitis or in good health (not recorded which). The chain joins TRBV12-3 or TRBV12-4 to TRBJ1-5, with TRBD1 identical over 7 bases. Sample: blood, either unsorted or a sorted T cell fraction (not recorded which). The CDR3 loop reads CASRGTANQPQHF. DNA of the CDR3: TGTGCCAGCAGGGGGACAGCTAATCAGCCCCAGCATTTT.